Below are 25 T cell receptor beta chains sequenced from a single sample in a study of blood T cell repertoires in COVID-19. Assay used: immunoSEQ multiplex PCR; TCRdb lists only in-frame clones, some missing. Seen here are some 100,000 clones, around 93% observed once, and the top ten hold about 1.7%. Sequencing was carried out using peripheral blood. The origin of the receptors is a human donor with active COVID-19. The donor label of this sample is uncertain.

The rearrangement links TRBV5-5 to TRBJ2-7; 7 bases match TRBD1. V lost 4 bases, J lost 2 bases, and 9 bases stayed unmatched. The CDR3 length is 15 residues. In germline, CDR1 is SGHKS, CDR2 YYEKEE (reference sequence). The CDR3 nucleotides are TGTGCCAGCAGCCGCCCGACGGGACAGACCTACGAGCAGTACTTC. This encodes CASSRPTGQTYEQYF.

The CDR3 DNA is TGCGCCAGCAGCTTTCAGGGGAACACTGAAGCTTTCTTT. The encoded protein is CASSFQGNTEAFF. V usage is TRBV5-1 and J usage is TRBJ1-1; D possibly corresponds to TRBD1 (5 bases). CDR1 and CDR2 from the germline V gene are SGHRS and YFSETQ. The CDR3 contains 13 residues. Trimming removed 2 bases at V and 1 base at J, with 6 bases between.

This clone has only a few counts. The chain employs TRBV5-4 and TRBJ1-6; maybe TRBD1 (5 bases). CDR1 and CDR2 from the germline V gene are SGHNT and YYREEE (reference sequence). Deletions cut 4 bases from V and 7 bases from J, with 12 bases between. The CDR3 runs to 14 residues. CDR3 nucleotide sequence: TGTGCCAGCAGCCCCCGGGGGGAGAATTCACCCCTCCACTTT. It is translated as CASSPRGENSPLHF.

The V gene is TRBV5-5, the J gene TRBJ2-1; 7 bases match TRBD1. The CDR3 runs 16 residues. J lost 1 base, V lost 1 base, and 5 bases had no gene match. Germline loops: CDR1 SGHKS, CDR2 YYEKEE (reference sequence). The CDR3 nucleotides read TGTGCCAGCAGCTTGTACGGGGACAGATCCTACAATGAGCAGTTCTTC. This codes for CASSLYGDRSYNEQFF.

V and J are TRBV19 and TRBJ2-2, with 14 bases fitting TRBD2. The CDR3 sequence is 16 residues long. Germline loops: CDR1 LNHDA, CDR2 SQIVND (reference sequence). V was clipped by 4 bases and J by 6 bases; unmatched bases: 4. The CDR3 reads CASSTRLAGGPGELFF. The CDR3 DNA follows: TGTGCCAGTAGTACTAGACTAGCGGGGGGGCCCGGGGAGCTGTTTTTT.

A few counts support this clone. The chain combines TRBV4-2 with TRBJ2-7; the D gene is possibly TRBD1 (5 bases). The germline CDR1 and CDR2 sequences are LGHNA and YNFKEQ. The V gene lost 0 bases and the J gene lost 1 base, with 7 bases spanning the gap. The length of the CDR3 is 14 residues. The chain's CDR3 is CASSQDKGSYEQYF. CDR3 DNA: TGTGCCAGCAGCCAAGATAAGGGGTCCTACGAGCAGTACTTC.

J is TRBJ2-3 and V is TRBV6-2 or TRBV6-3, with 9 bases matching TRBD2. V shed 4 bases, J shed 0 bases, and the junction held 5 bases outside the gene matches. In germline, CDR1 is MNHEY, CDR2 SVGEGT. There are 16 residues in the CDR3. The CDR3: CASSWGLAGSTDTQYF. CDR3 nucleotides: TGTGCCAGCAGTTGGGGCCTAGCGGGGAGCACAGATACGCAGTATTTT.

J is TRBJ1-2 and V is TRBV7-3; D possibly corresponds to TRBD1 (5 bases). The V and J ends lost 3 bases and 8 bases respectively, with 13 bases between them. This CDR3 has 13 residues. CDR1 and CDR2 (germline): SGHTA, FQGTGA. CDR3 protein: CASSFRGFVGYTF. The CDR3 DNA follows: TGTGCCAGCAGCTTCCGGGGGTTTGTAGGCTACACCTTC.

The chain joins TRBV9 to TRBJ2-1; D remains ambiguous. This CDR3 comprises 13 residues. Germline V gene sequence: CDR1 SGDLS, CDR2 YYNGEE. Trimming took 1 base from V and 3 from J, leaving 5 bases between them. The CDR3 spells CASSVQNYNEQFF. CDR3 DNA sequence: TGTGCCAGCAGCGTACAGAACTACAATGAGCAGTTCTTC.

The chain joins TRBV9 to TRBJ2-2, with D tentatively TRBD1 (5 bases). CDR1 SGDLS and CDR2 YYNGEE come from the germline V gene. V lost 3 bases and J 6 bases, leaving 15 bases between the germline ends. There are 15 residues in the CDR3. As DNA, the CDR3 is TGTGCCAGCAGCGGCCGAACGGCACAGGCCGGGGAGCTGTTTTTT. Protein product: CASSGRTAQAGELFF.

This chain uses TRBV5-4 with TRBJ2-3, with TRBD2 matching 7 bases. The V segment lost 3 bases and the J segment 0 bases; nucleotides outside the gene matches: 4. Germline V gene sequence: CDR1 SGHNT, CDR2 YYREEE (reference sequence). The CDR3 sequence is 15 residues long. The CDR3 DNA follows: TGTGCCAGCAGCTCGCGGGGGTTGAGCACAGATACGCAGTATTTT. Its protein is CASSSRGLSTDTQYF.

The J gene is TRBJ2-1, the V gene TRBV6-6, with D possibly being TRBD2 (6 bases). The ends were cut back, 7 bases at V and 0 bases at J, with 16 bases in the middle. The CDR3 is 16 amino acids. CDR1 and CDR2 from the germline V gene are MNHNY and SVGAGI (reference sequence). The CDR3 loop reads CASKQWAGSSYNEQFF. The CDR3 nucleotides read TGTGCCAGCAAACAATGGGCGGGGAGCTCCTACAATGAGCAGTTCTTC.

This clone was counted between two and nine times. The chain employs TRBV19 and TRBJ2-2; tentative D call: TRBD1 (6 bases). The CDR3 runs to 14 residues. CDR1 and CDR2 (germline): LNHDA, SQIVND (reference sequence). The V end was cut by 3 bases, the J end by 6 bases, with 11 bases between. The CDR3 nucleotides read TGTGCCAGTAGTATCAGGGGAGAGTCCGGGGAGCTGTTTTTT. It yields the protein CASSIRGESGELFF.

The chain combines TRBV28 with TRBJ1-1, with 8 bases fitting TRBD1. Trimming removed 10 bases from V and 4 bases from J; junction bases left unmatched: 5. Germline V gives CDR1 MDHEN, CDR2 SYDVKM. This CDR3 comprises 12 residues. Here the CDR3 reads CATGTGFTEAFF. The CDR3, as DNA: TGTGCCACCGGGACAGGATTCACTGAAGCTTTCTTT. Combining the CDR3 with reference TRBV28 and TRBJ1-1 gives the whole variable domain DVKVTQSSRYLVKRTGEKVFLECVQDMDHENMFWYRQDPGLGLRLIYFSYDVKMKEKGDIPEGYSVSREKKERFSLILESASTNQTSMYLCATGTGFTEAFFGQGTRLTVV.

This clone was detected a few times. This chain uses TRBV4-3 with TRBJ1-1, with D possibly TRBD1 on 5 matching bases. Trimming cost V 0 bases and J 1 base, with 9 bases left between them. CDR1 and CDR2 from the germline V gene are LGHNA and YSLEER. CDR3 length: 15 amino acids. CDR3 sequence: CASSQDTGGNTEAFF. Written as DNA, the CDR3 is TGCGCCAGCAGCCAAGATACGGGGGGGAACACTGAAGCTTTCTTT.

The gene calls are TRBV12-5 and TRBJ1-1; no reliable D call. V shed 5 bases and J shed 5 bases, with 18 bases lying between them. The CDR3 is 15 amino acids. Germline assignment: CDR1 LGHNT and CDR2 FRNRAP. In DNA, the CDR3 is TGTGCTAGTGGTGACTATACAGTGTCTGGGACTGAAGCTTTCTTT. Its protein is CASGDYTVSGTEAFF.

Here the CDR3 reads CASSQGYGSLAYNEQFF. The CDR3, as DNA: TGCGCCAGCAGCCAAGGTTACGGGAGTCTTGCCTACAATGAGCAGTTCTTC. This sequence joins TRBV4-3 and TRBJ2-1; D is possibly TRBD2 (6 bases). Germline V gene lookup returns CDR1 LGHNA and CDR2 YSLEER. The V gene lost 1 base and the J gene lost 2 bases, with 15 bases spanning the gap. This CDR3 region has 17 residues.

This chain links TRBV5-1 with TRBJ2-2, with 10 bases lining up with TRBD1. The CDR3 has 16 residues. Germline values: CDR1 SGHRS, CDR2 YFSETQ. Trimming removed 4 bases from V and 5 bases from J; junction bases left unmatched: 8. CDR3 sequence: CASSRWTGGETGELFF. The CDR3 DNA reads TGCGCCAGCAGCCGGTGGACAGGGGGTGAGACCGGGGAGCTGTTTTTT.

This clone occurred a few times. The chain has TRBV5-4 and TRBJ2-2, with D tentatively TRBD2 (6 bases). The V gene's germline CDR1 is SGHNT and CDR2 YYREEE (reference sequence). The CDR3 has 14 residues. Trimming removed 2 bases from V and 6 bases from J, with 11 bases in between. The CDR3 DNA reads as TGTGCCAGCAGCTTAACTAGCTTCGCCGGGGAGCTGTTTTTT. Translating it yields CASSLTSFAGELFF. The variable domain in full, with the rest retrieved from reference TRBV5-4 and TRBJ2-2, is ETGVTQSPTHLIKTRGQQVTLRCSSQSGHNTVSWYQQALGQGPQFIFQYYREEENGRGNFPPRFSGLQFPNYSSELNVNALELDDSALYLCASSLTSFAGELFFGEGSRLTVL.

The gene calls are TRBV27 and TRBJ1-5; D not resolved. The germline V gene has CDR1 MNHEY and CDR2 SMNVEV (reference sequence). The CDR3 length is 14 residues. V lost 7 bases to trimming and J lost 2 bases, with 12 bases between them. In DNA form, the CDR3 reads TGTGCCAGCAAAACTTCCATGGGCAATCAGCCCCAGCATTTT. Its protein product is CASKTSMGNQPQHF.

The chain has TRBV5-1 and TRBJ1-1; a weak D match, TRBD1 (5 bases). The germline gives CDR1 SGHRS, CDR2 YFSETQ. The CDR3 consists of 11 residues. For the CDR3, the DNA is TGCGCTTCTGCGGGGGACACTGAAGCTTTCTTT. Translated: CASAGDTEAFF.

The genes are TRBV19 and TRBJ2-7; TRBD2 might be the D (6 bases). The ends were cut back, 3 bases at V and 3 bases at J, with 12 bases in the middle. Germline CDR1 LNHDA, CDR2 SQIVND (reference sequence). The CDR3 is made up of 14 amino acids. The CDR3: CASSITFGGYEQYF. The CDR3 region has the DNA TGTGCCAGTAGTATTACGTTCGGGGGCTACGAGCAGTACTTC. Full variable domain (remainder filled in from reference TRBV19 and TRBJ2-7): DGGITQSPKYLFRKEGQNVTLSCEQNLNHDAMYWYRQDPGQGLRLIYYSQIVNDFQKGDIAEGYSVSREKKESFPLTVTSAQKNPTAFYLCASSITFGGYEQYFGPGTRLTVT.

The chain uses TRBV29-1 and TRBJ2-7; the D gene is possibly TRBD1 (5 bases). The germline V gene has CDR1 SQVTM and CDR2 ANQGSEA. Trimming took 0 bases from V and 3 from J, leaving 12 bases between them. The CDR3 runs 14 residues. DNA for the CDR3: TGCAGCGTTGAAGATCAAGGGGAAAACTACGAGCAGTACTTC. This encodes CSVEDQGENYEQYF.

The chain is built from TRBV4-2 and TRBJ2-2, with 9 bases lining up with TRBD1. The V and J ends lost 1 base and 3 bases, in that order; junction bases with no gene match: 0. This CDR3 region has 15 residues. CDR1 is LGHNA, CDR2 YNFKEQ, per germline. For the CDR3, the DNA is TGTGCCAGCAGCCAAGGGACAGGGGACACCGGGGAGCTGTTTTTT. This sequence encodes CASSQGTGDTGELFF.

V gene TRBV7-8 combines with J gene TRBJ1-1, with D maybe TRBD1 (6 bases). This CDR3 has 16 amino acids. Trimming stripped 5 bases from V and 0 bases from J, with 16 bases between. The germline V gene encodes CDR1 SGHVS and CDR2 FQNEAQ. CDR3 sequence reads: CASSPPGGNLNTEAFF. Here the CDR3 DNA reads TGTGCCAGCAGCCCACCGGGGGGCAATCTGAACACTGAAGCTTTCTTT. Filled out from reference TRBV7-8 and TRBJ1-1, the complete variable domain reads GAGVSQSPRYKVAKRGQDVALRCDPISGHVSLFWYQQALGQGPEFLTYFQNEAQLDKSGLPSDRFFAERPEGSVSTLKIQRTQQEDSAVYLCASSPPGGNLNTEAFFGQGTRLTVV.